These 20 T cell receptor beta chains were all obtained from the same sample, sequenced in a study of T cell changes during pregnancy in multiple sclerosis. This table comes from immunoSEQ multiplex PCR, and its TCRdb copy is limited to in-frame clones, with some not included. Of approximately 31,000 clones detected, 93% appear once; the ten largest clones hold around 0.4%. The source material was CD4+ T cells from peripheral blood mononuclear cells, sampled in the second trimester of pregnancy. All receptors derive from a female donor with multiple sclerosis, enrolled in a pregnancy study.

The chain couples TRBV5-6 to TRBJ1-1; the D gene is possibly TRBD1 (6 bases). The V gene lost 2 bases and the J gene lost 3 bases, with 8 bases spanning the gap. Germline-derived CDR1 and CDR2 are SGHDT and YYEEEE. This CDR3 has 13 residues. The CDR3 nucleotides read TGTGCCAGCAGCTTTGCAGGGGACACTGAAGCTTTCTTT. As protein: CASSFAGDTEAFF.

The chain combines TRBV19 with TRBJ1-1; D unresolved. The germline V gene encodes CDR1 LNHDA and CDR2 SQIVND (reference sequence). V lost 5 bases and J lost 9, with 19 bases in between. The CDR3 runs 14 residues. The CDR3 region is CASSERNGFPKAFF. The CDR3, as DNA: TGTGCCAGTAGTGAGAGAAACGGGTTTCCGAAAGCTTTCTTT.

The V gene is TRBV2, the J gene TRBJ2-3; D remains ambiguous. With 4 bases removed from V and 1 base from J, the gap between germline ends came to 12 bases. The CDR3 consists of 15 residues. Germline CDR1 is SNHLY and CDR2 is FYNNEI. In nucleotides, the CDR3 is TGTGCCAGCAGTGCCTACCACCCTCGCACAGATACGCAGTATTTT. It codes for CASSAYHPRTDTQYF. The variable domain in full, completed from reference TRBV2 and TRBJ2-3, reads EPEVTQTPSHQVTQMGQEVILRCVPISNHLYFYWYRQILGQKVEFLVSFYNNEISEKSEIFDDQFSVERPDGSNFTLKIRSTKLEDSAMYFCASSAYHPRTDTQYFGPGTRLTVL.

This clone was picked up one time. J is TRBJ1-1 and V is TRBV10-2; D is possibly TRBD1 (6 bases). Germline lookup yields CDR1 WSHSY and CDR2 SAAADI. This CDR3 is built from 11 residues. Trimming pared 8 bases from V and 8 bases from J, leaving 12 bases between. CDR3 nucleotides: TGCGCCAGCGGCGGGGGCCCGGAAGCTTTCTTT. This translates into CASGGGPEAFF.

The chain employs TRBV19 and TRBJ2-3; 9 nucleotides line up with TRBD1. Per the germline V gene, CDR1 is LNHDA and CDR2 is SQIVND (reference sequence). The CDR3 totals 17 residues. Trimming cost V 4 bases and J 0 bases; bases outside gene matches: 8. This chain's CDR3 is CASSKGTGRTSTDTQYF. The CDR3 DNA follows: TGTGCCAGTAGTAAGGGGACAGGGAGGACTAGCACAGATACGCAGTATTTT.

V is TRBV2 and J is TRBJ1-5; 7 bases align to TRBD1. CDR1 is SNHLY, CDR2 FYNNEI, per germline. The CDR3 contains 14 residues. With V trimmed by 7 bases and J by 5 bases, 8 bases remained unmatched. CDR3 nucleotide sequence: TGTGCCAGCAACCTACAGGGGCCGGATCAGCCCCAGCATTTT. As protein: CASNLQGPDQPQHF.

This clone was found once. The rearrangement joins TRBV2 to TRBJ1-4; D gene ambiguous. The CDR3 has 15 amino acids. Per the germline V gene, CDR1 is SNHLY and CDR2 is FYNNEI. V lost 3 bases, J lost 0 bases, and 8 bases lay in between. CDR3 residues: CASSEFTATNEKLFF. CDR3 in DNA: TGTGCCAGCAGTGAGTTTACAGCAACTAATGAAAAACTGTTTTTT.

The chain employs TRBV29-1 and TRBJ2-5; maybe TRBD2 (5 bases). Looked up from germline, CDR1 is SQVTM and CDR2 is ANQGSEA. CDR3 length equals 12 residues. V shed 4 bases and J shed 4 bases, with 10 bases lying between them. The CDR3 protein is CSVVVGGETQYF. The CDR3, as DNA: TGCAGCGTTGTTGTAGGAGGAGAGACCCAGTACTTC.

This chain uses TRBV6-4 with TRBJ1-1, with 7 bases matching TRBD1. J lost 7 bases, V lost 2 bases, and 1 base had no gene match. Germline CDR1 reads MRHNA; CDR2 reads SNTAGT. The CDR3 consists of 12 residues. DNA of the CDR3: TGTGCCAGCAGTGACCGGACAGGTGAAGCTTTCTTT. It yields the protein CASSDRTGEAFF.

The chain employs TRBV20-1 and TRBJ1-1; D unclear. Per germline, CDR1 DFQATT and CDR2 SNEGSKA (reference sequence). This CDR3 is built from 11 residues. V shed 6 bases and J shed 1 base, with 6 bases lying between them. The CDR3: CSARRNTEAFF. The CDR3 DNA reads as TGCAGTGCCAGACGGAACACTGAAGCTTTCTTT.

The chain couples TRBV5-1 to TRBJ1-2, with D possibly matching TRBD1 (6 bases). This CDR3 contains 14 residues. Germline V CDR1 and CDR2: SGHRS, YFSETQ. V was clipped by 2 bases and J by 7 bases, with 15 bases between them. The CDR3 DNA follows: TGCGCCAGCAGCTTCGGGGGGCGCGAGAGTGGCTACACCTTC. Its protein product is CASSFGGRESGYTF.

CDR3 residues: CASSVRAGGLKTYNEQFF. The CDR3, as DNA: TGTGCCAGCAGCGTACGGGCGGGAGGGCTTAAGACCTACAATGAGCAGTTCTTC. The chain links TRBV9 to TRBJ2-1; 9 bases match TRBD2. This CDR3 comprises 18 residues. With 1 base clipped from V and 2 bases from J, the junction kept 10 bases outside the gene matches. Germline V gene lookup returns CDR1 SGDLS and CDR2 YYNGEE.

V gene TRBV19 combines with J gene TRBJ2-1, with 8 bases matching TRBD1. Germline-derived CDR1 and CDR2 are LNHDA and SQIVND (reference sequence). The CDR3 runs to 18 residues. The junction had 15 bases not matched to a gene; V was cut back by 6 bases and J by 2 bases. The CDR3 region has the DNA TGTGCCAGTAGCCCGGGGACAGGAAACCTCCCCACCTACAATGAGCAGTTCTTC. Translating gives CASSPGTGNLPTYNEQFF.

J is TRBJ1-2 and V is TRBV5-6, with D possibly TRBD1 on 5 matching bases. Trimming removed 2 bases at V and 4 bases at J, with 15 bases between. Germline CDR1 and CDR2: SGHDT and YYEEEE. The CDR3 has 15 amino acids. The CDR3 sequence is CASSFDHGGTYGYTF. CDR3 nucleotide sequence: TGTGCCAGCAGCTTCGATCACGGGGGTACCTATGGCTACACCTTC.

This clone was seen only once. The chain carries TRBV27 and TRBJ2-2, with a possible D match to TRBD2 (5 bases). CDR1 and CDR2 from the germline V gene are MNHEY and SMNVEV (reference sequence). The CDR3 contains 15 residues. V lost 5 bases and J 2 bases, leaving 12 bases between the germline ends. CDR3 coding DNA: TGTGCCAGCAGTCGTTCGGGAACCAACACCGGGGAGCTGTTTTTT. This codes for CASSRSGTNTGELFF.

Here the CDR3 DNA reads TGTGCCAGCAGCTCCCCACCGGGCTCTGGGGCCAACGTCCTGACTTTC. Translating it yields CASSSPPGSGANVLTF. The rearrangement joins TRBV7-9 to TRBJ2-6; no reliable D call. Germline lookup yields CDR1 SEHNR and CDR2 FQNEAQ (reference sequence). This CDR3 is 16 amino acids long. The V end was cut by 4 bases, the J end by 0 bases, with 10 bases between. The variable domain in full, completed from reference TRBV7-9 and TRBJ2-6, reads DTGVSQNPRHKITKRGQNVTFRCDPISEHNRLYWYRQTLGQGPEFLTYFQNEAQLEKSRLLSDRFSAERPKGSFSTLEIQRTEQGDSAMYLCASSSPPGSGANVLTFGAGSRLTVL.

A single count supports this clone. The chain has TRBV27 and TRBJ1-3; 7 bases line up with TRBD1. Germline CDR1 and CDR2: MNHEY and SMNVEV (reference sequence). CDR3 length: 14 amino acids. Trimming at V came to 6 bases and at J to 2 bases, leaving 4 bases not matched to a gene. Written as DNA, the CDR3 is TGTGCCAGCAGAAGTGGACAGGCTGGAAACACCATATATTTT. As protein: CASRSGQAGNTIYF.

V gene TRBV4-1 combines with J gene TRBJ1-4, with TRBD1 identical over 7 bases. CDR1 is MGHRA, CDR2 YSYEKL, per germline. The CDR3 runs to 17 residues. The V segment lost 1 base and the J segment 5 bases; nucleotides outside the gene matches: 10. The CDR3 sequence is CASSQAGGQTGNEKLFF. CDR3 DNA sequence: TGCGCCAGCAGCCAAGCCGGGGGACAGACAGGGAATGAAAAACTGTTTTTT.

The chain links TRBV7-9 to TRBJ2-4; TRBD2 might be the D (7 bases). Germline V lookup: CDR1 SEHNR, CDR2 FQNEAQ (reference sequence). This CDR3 comprises 15 residues. Trimming removed 5 bases at V and 6 bases at J, with 17 bases between. CDR3 nucleotides: TGTGCCAGCAGCCCTAACAGGGAGGGGGTAAACATTCAGTACTTC. It yields the protein CASSPNREGVNIQYF.

This rearrangement joins TRBV10-3 to TRBJ1-2; D uncertain. The CDR3 covers 14 residues. V lost 7 bases to trimming and J lost 2 bases, with 14 bases between them. From germline, CDR1 is ENHRY and CDR2 SYGVKD. This CDR3 reads CAINGGGPNYGYTF. The DNA for the CDR3 is TGTGCCATCAACGGAGGAGGGCCCAACTATGGCTACACCTTC.